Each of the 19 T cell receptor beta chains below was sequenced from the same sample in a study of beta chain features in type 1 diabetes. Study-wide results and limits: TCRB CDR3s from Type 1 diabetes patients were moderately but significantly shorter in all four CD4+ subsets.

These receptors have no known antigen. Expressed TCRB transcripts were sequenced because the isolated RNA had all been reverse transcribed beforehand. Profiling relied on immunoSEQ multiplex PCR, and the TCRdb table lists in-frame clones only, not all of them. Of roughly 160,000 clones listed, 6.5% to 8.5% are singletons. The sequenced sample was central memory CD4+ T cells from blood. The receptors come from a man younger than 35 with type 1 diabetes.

The CDR3 DNA sequence: TGTGCCAGCAGCGGGAGACAGGGGAGTTCCGAGCAGTACTTC. Residues: CASSGRQGSSEQYF. The chain combines TRBV6-1 with TRBJ2-7, with TRBD1 matching 8 bases. This CDR3 has 14 amino acids. Trimming removed 6 bases from V and 6 bases from J; junction bases left unmatched: 10. Germline V CDR1 and CDR2: MNHNS, SASEGT.

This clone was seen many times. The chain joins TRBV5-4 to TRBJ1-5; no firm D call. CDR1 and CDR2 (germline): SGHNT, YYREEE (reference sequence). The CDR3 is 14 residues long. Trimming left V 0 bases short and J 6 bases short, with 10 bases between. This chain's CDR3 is CASSLGRMAQPQHF. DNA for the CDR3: TGTGCCAGCAGCTTGGGGCGGATGGCTCAGCCCCAGCATTTT.

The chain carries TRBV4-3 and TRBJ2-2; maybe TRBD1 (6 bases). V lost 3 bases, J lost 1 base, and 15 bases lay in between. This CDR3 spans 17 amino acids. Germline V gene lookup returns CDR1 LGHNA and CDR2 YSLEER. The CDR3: CASSQFALQGNTGELFF. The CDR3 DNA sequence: TGCGCCAGCAGCCAGTTCGCCCTACAGGGGAACACCGGGGAGCTGTTTTTT.

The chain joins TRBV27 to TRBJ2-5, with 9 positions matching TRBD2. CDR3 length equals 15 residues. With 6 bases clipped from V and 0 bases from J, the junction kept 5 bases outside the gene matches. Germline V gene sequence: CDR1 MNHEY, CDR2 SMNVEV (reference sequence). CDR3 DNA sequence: TGTGCCAGCAGACCTAGCGGGACTTACCAAGAGACCCAGTACTTC. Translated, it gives CASRPSGTYQETQYF.

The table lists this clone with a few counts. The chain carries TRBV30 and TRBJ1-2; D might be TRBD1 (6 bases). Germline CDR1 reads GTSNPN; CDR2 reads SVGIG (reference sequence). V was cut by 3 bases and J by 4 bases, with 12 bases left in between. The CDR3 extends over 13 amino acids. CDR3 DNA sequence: TGTGCCTGGAGCCTGAGGACAGTCTATGGCTACACCTTC. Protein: CAWSLRTVYGYTF.

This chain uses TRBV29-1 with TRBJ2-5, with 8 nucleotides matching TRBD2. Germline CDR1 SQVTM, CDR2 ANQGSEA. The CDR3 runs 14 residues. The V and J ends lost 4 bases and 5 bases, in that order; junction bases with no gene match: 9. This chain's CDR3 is CSVVDGGGRETQYF. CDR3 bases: TGCAGCGTTGTCGACGGGGGGGGCCGGGAGACCCAGTACTTC. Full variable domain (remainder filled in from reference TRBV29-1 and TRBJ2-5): SAVISQKPSRDICQRGTSLTIQCQVDSQVTMMFWYRQQPGQSLTLIATANQGSEATYESGFVIDKFPISRPNLTFSTLTVSNMSPEDSSIYLCSVVDGGGRETQYFGPGTRLLVL.

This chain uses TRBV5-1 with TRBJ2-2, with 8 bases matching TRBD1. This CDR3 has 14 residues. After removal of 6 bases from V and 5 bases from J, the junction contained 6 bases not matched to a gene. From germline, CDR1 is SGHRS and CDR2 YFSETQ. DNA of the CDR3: TGCGCCAGCACCAAAACAGGGGGTACCGGGGAGCTGTTTTTT. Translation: CASTKTGGTGELFF.

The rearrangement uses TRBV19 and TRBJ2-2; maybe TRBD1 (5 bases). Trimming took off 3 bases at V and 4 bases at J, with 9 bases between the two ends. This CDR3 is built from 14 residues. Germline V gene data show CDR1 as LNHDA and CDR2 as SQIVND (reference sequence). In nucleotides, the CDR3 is TGTGCCAGTAGTATCAGACAGATCACCGGGGAGCTGTTTTTT. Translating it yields CASSIRQITGELFF.

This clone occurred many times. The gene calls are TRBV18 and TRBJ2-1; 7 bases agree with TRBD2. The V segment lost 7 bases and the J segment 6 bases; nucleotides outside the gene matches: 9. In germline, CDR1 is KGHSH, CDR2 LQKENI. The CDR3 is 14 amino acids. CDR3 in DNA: TGTGCCAGCTGCGGGGGAACGCAGTGCAATGAGCAGTTCTTC. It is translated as CASCGGTQCNEQFF.

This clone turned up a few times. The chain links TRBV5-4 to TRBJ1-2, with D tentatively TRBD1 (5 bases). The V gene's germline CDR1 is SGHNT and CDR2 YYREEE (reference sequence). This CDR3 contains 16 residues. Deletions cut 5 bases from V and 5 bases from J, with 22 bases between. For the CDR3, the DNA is TGTGCCAGCAGGCCGCCCCCCGGGACGGGGGAATATGGCTACACCTTC. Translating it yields CASRPPPGTGEYGYTF.

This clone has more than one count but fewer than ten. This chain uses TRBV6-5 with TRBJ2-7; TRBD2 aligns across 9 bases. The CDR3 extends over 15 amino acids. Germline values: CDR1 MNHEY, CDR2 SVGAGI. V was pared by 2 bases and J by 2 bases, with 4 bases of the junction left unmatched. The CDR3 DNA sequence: TGTGCCAGCAGTTACGCGGGAGGGGACGCCTACGAGCAGTACTTC. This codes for CASSYAGGDAYEQYF.

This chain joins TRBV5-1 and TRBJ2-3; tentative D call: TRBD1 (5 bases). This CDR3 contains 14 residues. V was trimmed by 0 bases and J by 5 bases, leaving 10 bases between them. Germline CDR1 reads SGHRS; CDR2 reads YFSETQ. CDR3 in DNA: TGCGCCAGCAGCTTGGGCCCACAGGTAGATACGCAGTATTTT. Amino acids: CASSLGPQVDTQYF.

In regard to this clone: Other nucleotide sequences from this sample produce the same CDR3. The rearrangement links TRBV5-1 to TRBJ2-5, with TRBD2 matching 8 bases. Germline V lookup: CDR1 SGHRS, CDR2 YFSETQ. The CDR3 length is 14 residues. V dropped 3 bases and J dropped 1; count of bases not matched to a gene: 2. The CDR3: CASSSGLAQETQYF. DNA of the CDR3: TGCGCCAGCAGCTCCGGACTAGCCCAAGAGACCCAGTACTTC.

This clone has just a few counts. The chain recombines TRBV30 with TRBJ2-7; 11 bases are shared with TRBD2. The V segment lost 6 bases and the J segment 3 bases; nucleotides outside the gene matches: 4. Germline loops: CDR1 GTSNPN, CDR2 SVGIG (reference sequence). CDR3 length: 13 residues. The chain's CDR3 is CACRLAGSYEQYF. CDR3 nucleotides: TGTGCCTGCCGACTAGCGGGAAGCTACGAGCAGTACTTC.

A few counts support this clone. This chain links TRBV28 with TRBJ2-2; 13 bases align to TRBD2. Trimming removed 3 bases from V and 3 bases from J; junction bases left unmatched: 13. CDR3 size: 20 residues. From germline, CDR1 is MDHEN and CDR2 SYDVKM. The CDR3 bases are TGTGCCAGCAGTTTCCCCAGAGTGACTAGCGGGAGGTCGCACACCGGGGAGCTGTTTTTT. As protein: CASSFPRVTSGRSHTGELFF.

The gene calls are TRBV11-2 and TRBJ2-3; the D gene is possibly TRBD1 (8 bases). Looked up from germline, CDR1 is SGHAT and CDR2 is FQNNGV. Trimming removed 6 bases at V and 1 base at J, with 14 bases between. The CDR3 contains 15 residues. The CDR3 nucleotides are TGTGCCAGCAGTCGACAGGGGAGGGGCACAGATACGCAGTATTTT. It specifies CASSRQGRGTDTQYF.

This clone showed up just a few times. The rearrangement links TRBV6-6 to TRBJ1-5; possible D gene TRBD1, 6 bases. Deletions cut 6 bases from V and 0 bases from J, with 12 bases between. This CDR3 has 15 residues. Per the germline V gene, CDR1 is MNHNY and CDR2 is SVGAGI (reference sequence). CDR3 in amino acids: CASRPKTGSNQPQHF. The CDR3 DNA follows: TGTGCCAGCAGACCAAAGACAGGTAGCAATCAGCCCCAGCATTTT.

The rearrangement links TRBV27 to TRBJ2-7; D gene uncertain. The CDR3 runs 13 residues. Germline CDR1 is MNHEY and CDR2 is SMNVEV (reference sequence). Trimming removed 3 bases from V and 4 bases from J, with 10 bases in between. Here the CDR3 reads CASSFGYGYEQYF. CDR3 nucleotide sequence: TGTGCCAGCAGTTTTGGGTACGGGTACGAGCAGTACTTC.

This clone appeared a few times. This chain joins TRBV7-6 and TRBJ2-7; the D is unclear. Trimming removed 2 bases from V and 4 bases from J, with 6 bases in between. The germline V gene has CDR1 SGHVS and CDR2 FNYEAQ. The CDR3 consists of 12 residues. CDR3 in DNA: TGTGCCAGCAGCTTATCTTATTACGAGCAGTACTTC. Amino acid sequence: CASSLSYYEQYF.